Sequencing of this T cell receptor beta chain was carried out in a study of shared clonotypes between healthy human individuals. Concerning this clone: A read error may produce the germline difference seen at one junction end.

Generated by immunoSEQ multiplex PCR, the TCRdb table keeps only in-frame clones and is missing some. The table has more than 2 million clones, 90% to 95% seen once. CDR3 size: 14 residues. Germline V gene data show CDR1 as MNHEY and CDR2 as SMNVEV (reference sequence). CD45RO-negative cells were positively selected for CCR7, leaving out terminally differentiated effector memory CD45RA+ cells. The clonotype comes from a man younger than 35 in good health. Some clones in this sample may be carry-over from other donors' samples. The gene calls are TRBV27 and TRBJ1-2; 11 nucleotides line up with TRBD1. The sample consisted of naive CD8+ T cells from PBMCs. In DNA form, the CDR3 reads TGTGCCAGCAGCCTTGGGACAGGGGGGTTGGGCATCGCCTTC. Amino acids: CASSLGTGGLGIAF.